The 11 T cell receptor beta chains reported below all come from one sample, sequenced in a study of CD8+ T cells in alopecia areata (dated by TCRdb to 2016 to 2019). Library creation used the immunoSEQ multiplex PCR assay. RNA was extracted from all samples and reverse transcribed into cDNA, which served as template for TCR sequencing. The table was pulled from immuneACCESS by TCRdb, which kept in-frame rearrangements only. Such tables lose some clones; where checked, under half of the loss comes from unresolved V genes, and the rest has no known cause. Here the sample has 35,000 to 45,000 clones; more than 90% occur a single time. The ten most abundant clones make up about 19% of the sample. The time point tag for this specimen amounts to: 24 weeks on oral tofacitinib. The sample's treatment or condition label is to be understood as: oral pan-JAK inhibitor, 5-10 mg twice daily. Sequences were derived from CD8+ T cells sorted from blood, sampled at week 24, from a patient treated with tofacitinib. These TCRs come from a human donor with alopecia areata.

The chain links TRBV19 to TRBJ2-7; D remains unclear. Trimming removed 2 bases at V and 2 bases at J, with 13 bases between. The CDR3 spans 15 residues. CDR1 is LNHDA and CDR2 is SQIVND in the germline V gene (reference sequence). CDR3 sequence: CASSINGELTYEQYF. The CDR3, as DNA: TGTGCCAGTAGTATAAACGGAGAGCTTACCTACGAGCAGTACTTC.

J is TRBJ2-7 and V is TRBV27; TRBD2 aligns across 11 bases. CDR1 MNHEY and CDR2 SMNVEV come from the germline V gene (reference sequence). This CDR3 region has 15 residues. The ends lost 5 bases at V and 3 bases at J; junction bases unmatched: 6. The CDR3 protein is CASSPLAGGDYEQYF. In nucleotides, the CDR3 is TGTGCCAGCAGTCCATTAGCGGGGGGGGACTACGAGCAGTACTTC.

The V gene is TRBV7-9, the J gene TRBJ2-5; 10 bases align to TRBD1. The ends lost 4 bases at V and 4 bases at J; junction bases unmatched: 3. CDR3 length equals 14 residues. Germline V CDR1 and CDR2: SEHNR, FQNEAQ (reference sequence). CDR3 bases: TGTGCCAGCAGCTCCGGACAGGGGGTAGAGACCCAGTACTTC. It is translated as CASSSGQGVETQYF.

This rearrangement joins TRBV1 to TRBJ2-1; the DNA was not compared with TRBD2, the D call given in the table. TRBV1 is recorded as a pseudogene. The CDR3 runs to 14 residues. CDR3 DNA sequence: TGCACCAGCAGCCAAGTGGAGGGAGACAATGAGCAGTTCTTC. Translating it yields CTSSQVEGDNEQFF.

The sample holds one count of this clone. V gene TRBV7-2 combines with J gene TRBJ2-7; D perhaps matches TRBD2 (6 bases). V dropped 4 bases and J dropped 6 bases, with 22 bases sitting between them. The CDR3 is 16 amino acids. Germline values: CDR1 SGHTA, CDR2 FQGNSA. The CDR3, as DNA: TGTGCCAGCAGCTGGAATGGGGGGAGTCTCCTTCTCGAGCAGTACTTC. Translated, it gives CASSWNGGSLLLEQYF.

The rearrangement links TRBV4-1 to TRBJ2-5, with a tentative D call TRBD1 (8 bases). V lost 4 bases and J 5 bases, leaving 29 bases between the germline ends. CDR3 length: 19 amino acids. CDR1 and CDR2 from the germline V gene are MGHRA and YSYEKL. The CDR3: CASSLFGQGNQGGWETQYF. As DNA, the CDR3 is TGCGCCAGCAGCCTTTTTGGACAGGGTAACCAGGGAGGGTGGGAGACCCAGTACTTC.

The chain employs TRBV27 and TRBJ1-2; D remains ambiguous. The germline CDR1 and CDR2 sequences are MNHEY and SMNVEV (reference sequence). Trimming removed 5 bases at V and 3 bases at J, with 13 bases between. The CDR3 contains 14 residues. CDR3 region: CASSALGVDYGYTF. CDR3 DNA sequence: TGTGCCAGCAGTGCCCTAGGTGTTGACTATGGCTACACCTTC.

The V and J genes are TRBV6-5 and TRBJ2-7; TRBD2 is a possible D gene (6 bases). This CDR3 is built from 14 residues. Germline-derived CDR1 and CDR2 are MNHEY and SVGAGI. V lost 5 bases and J lost 2, with 13 bases in between. The CDR3 nucleotides read TGTGCCAGCAGTGCCGGGACTCGGCCCTACGAGCAGTACTTC. Encoded protein: CASSAGTRPYEQYF.

J is TRBJ2-2 and V is TRBV5-1; D is perhaps TRBD2 (6 bases). The CDR3 runs 15 residues. The V gene lost 2 bases and the J gene lost 4 bases, with 12 bases spanning the gap. Per germline, CDR1 SGHRS and CDR2 YFSETQ. CDR3 sequence: CASSFEGGATGELFF. For the CDR3, the DNA is TGCGCCAGCAGCTTCGAGGGAGGCGCCACCGGGGAGCTGTTTTTT.

This clone has a single count. V is TRBV11-2 and J is TRBJ2-7; tentatively, D is TRBD1 (5 bases). Trimming took off 5 bases at V and 3 bases at J, with 17 bases between the two ends. The CDR3 extends over 15 amino acids. Looked up from germline, CDR1 is SGHAT and CDR2 is FQNNGV. In nucleotides, the CDR3 is TGTGCCAGCAGCGTGACCTCGGACACACACTACGAGCAGTACTTC. It translates to CASSVTSDTHYEQYF. Filled out from reference TRBV11-2 and TRBJ2-7, the complete variable domain reads EAGVAQSPRYKIIEKRQSVAFWCNPISGHATLYWYQQILGQGPKLLIQFQNNGVVDDSQLPKDRFSAERLKGVDSTLKIQPAKLEDSAVYLCASSVTSDTHYEQYFGPGTRLTVT.

The V gene is TRBV28, the J gene TRBJ2-7; D is possibly TRBD1 or TRBD2 (6 bases each). V shed 2 bases and J shed 4 bases, with 21 bases lying between them. CDR3 length: 17 amino acids. The germline V gene has CDR1 MDHEN and CDR2 SYDVKM. The CDR3 is CASSLGLGGTRGYEQYF. CDR3 nucleotide sequence: TGTGCCAGCAGTTTAGGCCTTGGCGGGACAAGAGGTTACGAGCAGTACTTC.